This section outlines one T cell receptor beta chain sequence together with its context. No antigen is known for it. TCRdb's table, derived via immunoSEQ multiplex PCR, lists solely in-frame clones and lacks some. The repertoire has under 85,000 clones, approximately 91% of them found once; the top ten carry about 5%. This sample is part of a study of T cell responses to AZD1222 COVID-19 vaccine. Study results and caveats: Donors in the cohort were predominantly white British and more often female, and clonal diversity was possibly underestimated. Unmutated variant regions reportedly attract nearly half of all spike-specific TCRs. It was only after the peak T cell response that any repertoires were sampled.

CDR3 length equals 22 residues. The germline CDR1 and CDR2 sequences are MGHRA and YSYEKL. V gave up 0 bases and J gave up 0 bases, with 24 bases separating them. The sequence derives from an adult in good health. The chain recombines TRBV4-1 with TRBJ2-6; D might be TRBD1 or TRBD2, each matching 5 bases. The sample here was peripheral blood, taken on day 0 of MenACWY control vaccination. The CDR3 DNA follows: TGCGCCAGCAGCCAAGAATCCTCTCTAGCCGGGACGGGATACTCTGGGGCCAACGTCCTGACTTTC. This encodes CASSQESSLAGTGYSGANVLTF.